These 18 T cell receptor beta chains originate from one sample sequenced in a study of shared clonotypes between healthy human individuals (dated by TCRdb to between 2020 and 2021). The library was made by the immunoSEQ multiplex PCR assay. TCRdb took this table from immuneACCESS and kept in-frame rearrangements with V and J called. Such tables lack part of the clones; where checked against another copy, unresolved V genes explain under half of the gap, and the rest is unexplained. This sample comprises around 580,000 clones, roughly 98% of them detected only once. The ten largest make up 0.3% to 0.35% of the sample. CD8 naive samples were CD45RO-negative cells positively selected for CCR7, giving a CD45RA+CCR7+ population that excluded TemRA cells. The source material was naive CD8+ T cells sorted from blood. Read against the paper, the sample's cell subset or site label means: CD45RA+CCR7+. The source is a man in his thirties or forties in good health.

The chain carries TRBV25-1 and TRBJ1-1; TRBD1 matches 12 bases. The germline CDR1 and CDR2 sequences are MGHDK and SYGVNS. This CDR3 is 17 amino acids long. J lost 10 bases, V lost 3 bases, and 15 bases had no gene match. The CDR3 DNA reads as TGTGCCAGCAGTGACGCCGGGACAGGGGGCGCCGACCCGCCAGCTTTCTTT. It yields the protein CASSDAGTGGADPPAFF. The variable domain in full, completed from reference TRBV25-1 and TRBJ1-1, reads EADIYQTPRYLVIGTGKKITLECSQTMGHDKMYWYQQDPGMELHLIHYSYGVNSTEKGDLSSESTVSRIRTEHFPLTLESARPSHTSQYLCASSDAGTGGADPPAFFGQGTRLTVV.

The chain carries TRBV27 and TRBJ1-5, with TRBD1 matching over 11 bases. CDR3 length equals 16 residues. Germline assignment: CDR1 MNHEY and CDR2 SMNVEV (reference sequence). Trimming took 3 bases from V and 6 from J; bases not matched to a gene: 7. The CDR3 reads CASSFPDRGLGQPQHF. CDR3 sequence (DNA): TGTGCCAGCAGTTTTCCGGACAGGGGGCTTGGTCAGCCCCAGCATTTT.

The chain carries TRBV4-1 and TRBJ2-3; the match to TRBD2 covers 7 bases. Germline V gene data show CDR1 as MGHRA and CDR2 as YSYEKL. V trimming: 3 bases; J trimming: 6 bases; junction bases outside the gene matches: 9. This CDR3 spans 15 amino acids. CDR3 region: CASSHPAGIGDTQYF. The CDR3 DNA is TGCGCCAGCAGCCACCCAGCGGGGATTGGTGATACGCAGTATTTT.

This chain uses TRBV18 with TRBJ2-3, with a tentative D call TRBD2 (6 bases). The CDR3 has 14 residues. Germline V gives CDR1 KGHSH, CDR2 LQKENI. Trimming removed 6 bases from V and 4 bases from J, with 14 bases in between. This CDR3 reads CASSPPGGADTQYF. Written as DNA, the CDR3 is TGTGCCAGCTCTCCTCCTGGAGGGGCAGATACGCAGTATTTT.

The chain combines TRBV27 with TRBJ2-3; D gene uncertain. This CDR3 has 12 residues. Germline CDR1 MNHEY, CDR2 SMNVEV (reference sequence). Trimming left V 8 bases short and J 6 bases short, with 12 bases between. The CDR3 region has the DNA TGTGCCAGCCTATCCGGGTCGGATACGCAGTATTTT. It is translated as CASLSGSDTQYF.

The rearrangement uses TRBV7-6 and TRBJ2-1; 8 bases are a match to TRBD1. The CDR3 totals 13 residues. The ends lost 5 bases at V and 3 bases at J; junction bases unmatched: 0. The germline V gene encodes CDR1 SGHVS and CDR2 FNYEAQ. CDR3 nucleotide sequence: TGTGCCAGCAGCGACAGGGGCTACAATGAGCAGTTCTTC. Its protein is CASSDRGYNEQFF.

J is TRBJ2-7 and V is TRBV13, with 8 bases identical to TRBD2. After removal of 6 bases from V and 0 bases from J, the junction contained 7 bases not matched to a gene. Germline V gene sequence: CDR1 PRHDT, CDR2 FYEKMQ (reference sequence). This CDR3 contains 15 residues. This chain's CDR3 is CASRTYSGNSYEQYF. For the CDR3, the DNA is TGTGCCAGCAGAACTTATAGCGGGAACTCCTACGAGCAGTACTTC.

The chain has TRBV29-1 and TRBJ2-7; the D call may be TRBD1 or TRBD2 (6 bases each). Germline CDR1 SQVTM, CDR2 ANQGSEA. V lost 5 bases and J lost 2, with 13 bases in between. The CDR3 consists of 13 residues. CDR3 sequence reads: CSVFMGGTYEQYF. DNA of the CDR3: TGCAGCGTTTTCATGGGGGGCACCTACGAGCAGTACTTC.

This chain joins TRBV27 and TRBJ2-3; tentative D call: TRBD2 (5 bases). The CDR3 runs 12 residues. The ends were cut back, 3 bases at V and 7 bases at J, with 8 bases in the middle. Germline CDR1 and CDR2: MNHEY and SMNVEV (reference sequence). CDR3 nucleotides: TGTGCCAGCAGTTTGGGCGGGTATACGCAGTATTTT. Amino acid sequence: CASSLGGYTQYF.

V gene TRBV5-1 combines with J gene TRBJ1-1; TRBD1 agrees at 11 bases. The CDR3 totals 16 residues. Germline V gives CDR1 SGHRS, CDR2 YFSETQ. The V gene end was trimmed by 4 bases and the J gene end by 1 base; junction bases not matched to a gene: 6. The chain's CDR3 is CASSRRGQGANTEAFF. The CDR3 nucleotides read TGCGCCAGCAGCCGACGAGGACAGGGGGCGAACACTGAAGCTTTCTTT.

The V call is TRBV2, the J call TRBJ1-2; 7 bases align to TRBD1. Germline loops: CDR1 SNHLY, CDR2 FYNNEI. The CDR3 is made up of 15 amino acids. Trimming at V came to 3 bases and at J to 6 bases, leaving 10 bases not matched to a gene. The CDR3 DNA reads TGTGCCAGCAGTGACCAATCGACAGGGAGGGATGGCTACACCTTC. Translated: CASSDQSTGRDGYTF.

The chain recombines TRBV6-6 with TRBJ2-7, with D possibly TRBD1 on 6 matching bases. This CDR3 has 14 amino acids. Germline loops: CDR1 MNHNY, CDR2 SVGAGI (reference sequence). The V and J ends lost 2 bases and 3 bases respectively, with 11 bases between them. Here the CDR3 reads CASSYRTVNYEQYF. The CDR3 DNA is TGTGCCAGCAGTTACAGGACAGTGAACTACGAGCAGTACTTC.

Here the CDR3 DNA reads TGTGCCGCTGGGGACCCTCTGTCTGGGGCCAACGTCCTGACTTTC. Protein product: CAAGDPLSGANVLTF. The chain recombines TRBV28 with TRBJ2-6; D possibly matches TRBD1 or TRBD2 (5 bases each). In germline, CDR1 is MDHEN, CDR2 SYDVKM. V lost 11 bases, J lost 1 base, and 15 bases lay in between. The length of the CDR3 is 15 residues.

In its sample, this clone was seen once. This sample includes further DNA sequences coding for the same CDR3. The V call is TRBV29-1, the J call TRBJ2-7; no reliable D call. Trimming stripped 1 base from V and 3 bases from J, with 7 bases between. This CDR3 has 12 amino acids. Germline V gene lookup returns CDR1 SQVTM and CDR2 ANQGSEA. The chain's CDR3 is CSVEGRNYEQYF. The CDR3 coding sequence is TGCAGCGTTGAAGGTAGAAACTACGAGCAGTACTTC.

V and J are TRBV29-1 and TRBJ1-2; 8 nucleotides agree with TRBD1. CDR1 SQVTM and CDR2 ANQGSEA come from the germline V gene. V was pared by 6 bases and J by 8 bases, with 8 bases of the junction left unmatched. The CDR3 is 12 amino acids. DNA for the CDR3: TGCAGCGTCCGGACAGGGCAAGGAGGCTACACCTTC. Translating gives CSVRTGQGGYTF.

This clone appeared a few times. In the same sample, other DNA sequences code for this CDR3. The rearrangement links TRBV29-1 to TRBJ2-7; D is possibly TRBD1 (6 bases). Germline CDR1 and CDR2: SQVTM and ANQGSEA. V dropped 4 bases and J dropped 0 bases, with 7 bases sitting between them. The CDR3 runs to 12 residues. This CDR3 is CSVGDNSYEQYF. The CDR3 bases are TGCAGCGTTGGGGACAACTCCTACGAGCAGTACTTC.

This clone was picked up one time. The chain couples TRBV27 to TRBJ2-1, with TRBD1 matching over 9 bases. CDR1 is MNHEY, CDR2 SMNVEV, per germline (reference sequence). V lost 6 bases to trimming and J lost 15 bases; unmatched junction nucleotides: 9. The CDR3 has 12 residues. This CDR3 is CASRNLGQGGFF. In DNA form, the CDR3 reads TGTGCCAGCAGAAATCTGGGACAGGGTGGGTTCTTC.

This chain connects TRBV18 to TRBJ1-1; TRBD1 matches 9 bases. Germline V gene data show CDR1 as KGHSH and CDR2 as LQKENI. Germline trimming cut 3 bases from V and 0 bases from J; bases unmatched to any gene: 8. The CDR3 totals 17 residues. In nucleotides, the CDR3 is TGTGCCAGCTCACCCTCAGGACAGGGGCGTATGAACACTGAAGCTTTCTTT. Its translation is CASSPSGQGRMNTEAFF.